The T cell receptor (beta chain) under discussion was sequenced for a study of cytomegalovirus exposure and HLA in healthy donors. Unrecorded immune exposure was likely among donors, who were nominally healthy when sampled. Findings and caveats of the study: The authors confirmed in vitro that three CMV-associated chains were specific for CMV antigens.

Germline CDR1 is MNHEY and CDR2 is SMNVEV (reference sequence). V gave up 5 bases and J gave up 5 bases; unmatched junction bases: 6. CDR3 size: 13 residues. In the PCR, 60 Vbeta and 13 Jbeta primers were used. Clones were sequenced by immunoSEQ multiplex PCR, and TCRdb holds only the in-frame ones, with some missing. The repertoire includes about 190,000 clones, 80% of them detected once, and roughly 6% sits in the top ten. Points on this clone: Antigen: not known.

The sequencing input was PBMCs. The chain is built from TRBV27 and TRBJ2-7; TRBD1 aligns across 7 bases. The sequence came from a man aged 40-50 years in good health and CMV-seropositive. CDR3 protein: CASSDDRAHEQYF. The CDR3 coding sequence is TGTGCCAGCAGTGACGACAGGGCCCACGAGCAGTACTTC.